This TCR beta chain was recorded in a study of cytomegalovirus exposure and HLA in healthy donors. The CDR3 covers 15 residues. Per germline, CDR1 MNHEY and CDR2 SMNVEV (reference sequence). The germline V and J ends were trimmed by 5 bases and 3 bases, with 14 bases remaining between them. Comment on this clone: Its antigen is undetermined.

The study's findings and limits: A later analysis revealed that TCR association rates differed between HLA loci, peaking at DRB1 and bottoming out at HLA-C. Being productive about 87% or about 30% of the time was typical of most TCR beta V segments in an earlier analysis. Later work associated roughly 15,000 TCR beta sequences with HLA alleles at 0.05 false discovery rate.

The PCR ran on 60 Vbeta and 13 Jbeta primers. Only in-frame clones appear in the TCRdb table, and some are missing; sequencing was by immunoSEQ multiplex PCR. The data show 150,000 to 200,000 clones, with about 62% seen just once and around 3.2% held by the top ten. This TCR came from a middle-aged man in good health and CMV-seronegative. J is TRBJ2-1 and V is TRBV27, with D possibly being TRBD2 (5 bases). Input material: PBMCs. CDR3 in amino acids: CASSGGQGHYNEQFF. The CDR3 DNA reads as TGTGCCAGCAGTGGCGGGCAAGGCCACTACAATGAGCAGTTCTTC.